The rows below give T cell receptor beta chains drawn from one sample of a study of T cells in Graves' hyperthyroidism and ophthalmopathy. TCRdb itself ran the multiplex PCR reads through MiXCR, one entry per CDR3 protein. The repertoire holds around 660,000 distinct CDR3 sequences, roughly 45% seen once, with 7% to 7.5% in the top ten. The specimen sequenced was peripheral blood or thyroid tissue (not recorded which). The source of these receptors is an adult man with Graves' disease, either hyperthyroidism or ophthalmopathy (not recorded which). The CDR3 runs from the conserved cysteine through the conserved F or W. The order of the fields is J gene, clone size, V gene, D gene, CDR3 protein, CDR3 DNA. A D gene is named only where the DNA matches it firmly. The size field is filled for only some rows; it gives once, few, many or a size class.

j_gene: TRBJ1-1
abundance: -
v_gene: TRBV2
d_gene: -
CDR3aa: CASRPPVAAANTEAFF
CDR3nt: TGTGCCAGCAGGCCCCCGGTGGCCGCCGCGAACACTGAAGCTTTCTTT

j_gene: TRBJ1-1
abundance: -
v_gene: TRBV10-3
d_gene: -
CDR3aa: CAISAGRTNEAFF
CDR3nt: TGTGCCATCAGTGCAGGGAGGACTAATGAAGCTTTCTTT

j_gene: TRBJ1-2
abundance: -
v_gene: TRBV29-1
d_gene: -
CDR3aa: CSVTSGGGYTF
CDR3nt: TGCAGCGTGACCTCGGGGGGAGGCTACACCTTC

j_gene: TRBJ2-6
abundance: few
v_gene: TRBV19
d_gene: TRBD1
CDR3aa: CASSIQGATSPGANVLTF
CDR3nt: TGTGCCAGTAGTATACAGGGGGCAACCTCTCCAGGGGCCAACGTCCTGACTTTC

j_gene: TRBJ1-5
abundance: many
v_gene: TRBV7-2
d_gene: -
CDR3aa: CASSVVGGRDQPQHF
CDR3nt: TGTGCCAGCAGCGTAGTTGGGGGTAGGGATCAGCCCCAGCATTTT

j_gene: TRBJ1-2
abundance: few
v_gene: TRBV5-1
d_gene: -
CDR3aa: CASSLDALGRGGYTF
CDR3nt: TGCGCCAGCAGCTTGGATGCCTTGGGGAGAGGTGGCTACACCTTC

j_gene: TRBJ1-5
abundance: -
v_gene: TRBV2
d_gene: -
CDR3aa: CASKPQGPTPEHF
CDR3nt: TGTGCCAGCAAACCCCAAGGGCCGACACCTGAGCATTTT

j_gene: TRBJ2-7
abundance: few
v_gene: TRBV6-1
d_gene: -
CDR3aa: CASSEPLRQANYEQYF
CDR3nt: TGTGCCAGCAGTGAACCCCTTCGACAGGCCAACTACGAGCAGTACTTC

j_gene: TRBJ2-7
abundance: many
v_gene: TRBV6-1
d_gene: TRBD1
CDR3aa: CASSEAPGGYEQYF
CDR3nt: TGTGCCAGCAGTGAAGCACCAGGGGGATACGAGCAGTACTTC

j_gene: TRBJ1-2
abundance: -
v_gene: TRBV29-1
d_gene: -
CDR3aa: CSPGRGNSSYGYTF
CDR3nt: TGCAGCCCCGGACGGGGTAACTCTTCTTATGGCTACACCTTC

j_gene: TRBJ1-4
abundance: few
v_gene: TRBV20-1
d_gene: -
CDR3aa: CSARPGGEKLFF
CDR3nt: TGCAGTGCTAGGCCCGGCGGTGAAAAACTGTTTTTT

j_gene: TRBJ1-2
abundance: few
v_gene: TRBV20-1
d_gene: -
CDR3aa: CSAKDTNYGYTF
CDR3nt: TGCAGTGCTAAAGACACCAACTATGGCTACACCTTC

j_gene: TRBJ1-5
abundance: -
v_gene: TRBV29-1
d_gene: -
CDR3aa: CSLSTRAGPQHF
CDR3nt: TGCAGCTTGTCCACACGGGCAGGACCCCAGCATTTT